This TCR beta chain was retrieved from a study of cytomegalovirus exposure and HLA in healthy donors. Findings and limits, study-wide: With later analysis, a missense DCLRE1C variant became linked to TCR beta V- and J-gene trimming.

In this sample, this clone turned up a few times. Its matching antigen is unknown. Germline values: CDR1 ENHRY, CDR2 SYGVKD. This CDR3 has 14 amino acids. V trimming: 6 bases; J trimming: 10 bases; junction bases outside the gene matches: 7. Primers for the PCR totalled 60 Vbeta and 13 Jbeta. Assay: immunoSEQ multiplex PCR; the TCRdb copy retains only in-frame clones and omits some. The top ten clones hold roughly 7.7% of a sample with about 100,000 clones, about 75% of them seen once. The receptor's source is a man aged 40-50 years in good health and CMV-seropositive. Sequenced: PBMCs. The V gene is TRBV10-3, the J gene TRBJ1-6; TRBD1 aligns across 9 bases. Here the CDR3 reads CAIREGQGESPLHF. The CDR3 region has the DNA TGTGCCATCAGGGAGGGACAGGGCGAGTCACCCCTCCACTTT.